This T cell receptor (beta chain) was found in a study of blood T cell repertoires in COVID-19. The overall study: PBMCs, B-cell-depleted T cells, or T cells provided the cDNA or gDNA that made up the material.

The ends lost 2 bases at V and 3 bases at J; junction bases unmatched: 7. CDR3 size: 16 residues. From germline, CDR1 is KGHDR and CDR2 SFDVKD. Sequencing was performed with immunoSEQ multiplex PCR; in TCRdb, only in-frame clones are kept and a portion is missing. The sample carries a few hundred thousand clones, over 80% recorded once. The chain couples TRBV24-1 to TRBJ1-2; 8 bases map to TRBD1. The TCR was taken from a woman in her forties or fifties with COVID-19, enrolled during active disease. The sequencing sample was made of peripheral blood. The CDR3 loop is CATSDSGQGLHYGYTF. Written as DNA, the CDR3 is TGTGCCACCAGTGATTCTGGACAGGGCCTTCACTATGGCTACACCTTC.